The present T cell receptor (beta chain) was sequenced within a study of metastatic and nonmetastatic thyroid tumors. Whole-study context: From malignant and benign thyroid patients, repertoires in blood and in tumor or nodule tissue were compared.

Among the patients, none had received any treatment before thyroid surgery. The CDR3 runs 16 residues. Germline loops: CDR1 MNHNS, CDR2 SASEGT. Methods used by the authors: To classify distant metastasis in papillary thyroid cancer, a model was built from CDR3 differences across clinicopathological groups. TCRdb re-called the PCR reads through MiXCR. Clone size and V and J calls follow TCRdb, not the original study. The sample gives over 10,000 clones, approximately 25% of which show up once; 15% to 20% is in the top ten. In regard to this clone: One end of the junction is discordant with germline, which a read error may explain.

Sequencing input: tumor tissue. The TCR sequence derives from a female donor with papillary thyroid cancer or a benign thyroid nodule (not recorded which). Some clones in this sample may be carry-over from other donors' samples. V is TRBV6-1 and J is TRBJ2-3; D remains unclear. CDR3 in amino acids: CASSLNTYFDTDTQYF. CDR3 nucleotides: TGCGCCAGCAGTTTGAATACATACTTTGACACAGATACGCAGTATTTT.